The 13 T cell receptor beta chains below come from one sample, sequenced in a study of T cells in Graves' hyperthyroidism and ophthalmopathy. What was amplified from RNA transcripts were TCR beta CDR3 regions. A first-round RT-PCR of the TCR CDR3 used the HTBI primer set. TCRdb recomputed calls from the multiplex PCR reads with MiXCR, one row per CDR3 protein. This sample has almost 500,000 distinct CDR3 sequences; 20% to 25% occur once, and the top ten carry 45% to 50%. The sequencing sample was made of blood. The source of these receptors is a woman between 65 and 79 years old with Graves' ophthalmopathy.

The chain carries TRBV7-2 and TRBJ1-5; D gene uncertain. This CDR3 region has 14 residues. From germline, CDR1 is SGHTA and CDR2 FQGNSA. Trimming stripped 5 bases from V and 7 bases from J, with 15 bases between. In DNA form, the CDR3 reads TGTGCCAGCAGCCCGGTCGCGGGAGGGCAGCCCCAGCATTTT. As protein: CASSPVAGGQPQHF.

This clonotype was seen repeatedly, ten times or more. This rearrangement joins TRBV7-2 to TRBJ2-1, with 10 positions matching TRBD2. Germline-derived CDR1 and CDR2 are SGHTA and FQGNSA. The ends lost 3 bases at V and 9 bases at J; junction bases unmatched: 2. There are 13 residues in the CDR3. The CDR3 protein is CASSLLAGAEQFF. The CDR3 region has the DNA TGTGCCAGCAGCTTGCTAGCGGGAGCTGAGCAGTTCTTC.

In its sample, this clonotype was seen a few times. This chain links TRBV6-1 with TRBJ1-1, with D maybe TRBD1 (6 bases). V lost 6 bases to trimming and J lost 6 bases, with 11 bases between them. The CDR3 spans 12 residues. Germline-derived CDR1 and CDR2 are MNHNS and SASEGT. CDR3 loop: CASRIQGPEAFF. Written as DNA, the CDR3 is TGTGCCAGCAGGATACAGGGTCCTGAAGCTTTCTTT.

This clonotype has at least ten counts. The V gene is TRBV18, the J gene TRBJ2-7, with 7 bases fitting TRBD1. The CDR3 consists of 14 residues. The trim removed 4 bases at V and 7 bases at J, leaving 10 bases unmatched. The germline CDR1 and CDR2 sequences are KGHSH and LQKENI. The CDR3 coding sequence is TGTGCCAGCTCACTGGGACAGACCCGCGGGGAGCAGTACTTC. Residues: CASSLGQTRGEQYF.

The chain carries TRBV6-1 and TRBJ1-6; D is unresolved. The V end was cut by 3 bases, the J end by 8 bases, with 5 bases between. In germline, CDR1 is MNHNS, CDR2 SASEGT. The length of the CDR3 is 12 residues. The DNA of the CDR3 is TGTGCCAGCAGTGATTCTTATTCACCCCTCCACTTT. This gives the protein CASSDSYSPLHF.

The CDR3 is CASSIKRNTEAFF. The CDR3 DNA follows: TGTGCCAGTAGTATCAAGAGGAACACTGAAGCTTTCTTT. The V and J genes are TRBV19 and TRBJ1-1; D call uncertain. Trimming took 3 bases from V and 1 from J, leaving 6 bases between them. The CDR3 runs to 13 residues. Germline values: CDR1 LNHDA, CDR2 SQIVND (reference sequence).

This chain links TRBV12-3 or TRBV12-4 with TRBJ2-3; 7 bases map to TRBD1. Trimming removed 6 bases from V and 1 base from J; junction bases left unmatched: 7. This CDR3 comprises 15 residues. The CDR3 region is CASSPEGARTDTQYF. CDR3 DNA: TGTGCCAGCAGCCCCGAGGGGGCCCGCACAGATACGCAGTATTTT.

This clonotype occurred a few times. CDR3 bases: TGTGCCAGCAACAAGAGGGCAAGGAACACTGAAGCTTTCTTT. Its protein is CASNKRARNTEAFF. The gene calls are TRBV6-1 and TRBJ1-1; D is undetermined. This CDR3 contains 14 residues. Germline V gives CDR1 MNHNS, CDR2 SASEGT. V lost 7 bases to trimming and J lost 1 base, with 13 bases between them.

This chain joins TRBV20-1 and TRBJ2-3, with 10 bases lining up with TRBD2. V shed 5 bases, J shed 7 bases, and the junction held 12 bases outside the gene matches. Germline V gene sequence: CDR1 DFQATT, CDR2 SNEGSKA (reference sequence). The CDR3 has 15 residues. The CDR3 DNA sequence: TGCAGTGCTGGGGTACTAGCGGGACTGTCATATACGCAGTATTTT. It is translated as CSAGVLAGLSYTQYF.

In its sample, this clonotype was seen a few times. The J gene is TRBJ2-7, the V gene TRBV29-1, with a tentative D call TRBD2 (7 bases). This CDR3 has 13 amino acids. V dropped 7 bases and J dropped 2 bases, with 15 bases sitting between them. Germline CDR1 is SQVTM and CDR2 is ANQGSEA. CDR3 DNA sequence: TGCAGCGCAGCCGGAGGGGGGGCCTACGAGCAGTACTTC. Amino acid sequence: CSAAGGGAYEQYF.

This clonotype has a handful of counts. The V and J genes are TRBV19 and TRBJ1-1; possible D gene TRBD1, 6 bases. Germline values: CDR1 LNHDA, CDR2 SQIVND (reference sequence). V lost 7 bases and J 1 base, leaving 16 bases between the germline ends. This CDR3 has 15 amino acids. The CDR3 is CASKIDGTSNTEAFF. The CDR3 DNA reads as TGTGCCAGTAAGATCGATGGGACATCGAACACTGAAGCTTTCTTT.

This clonotype was detected only a few times. The V and J genes are TRBV27 and TRBJ1-1, with 9 nucleotides matching TRBD1. V lost 8 bases to trimming and J lost 1 base; unmatched junction nucleotides: 8. Per germline, CDR1 MNHEY and CDR2 SMNVEV (reference sequence). The CDR3 contains 15 residues. CDR3 sequence: CASRADRGPNTEAFF. The CDR3 nucleotides are TGTGCCAGCCGGGCGGACAGGGGCCCGAACACTGAAGCTTTCTTT.

This clonotype was counted only a few times. The rearrangement uses TRBV12-3 or TRBV12-4 and TRBJ1-2, with D perhaps TRBD1 (5 bases). Trimming shortened V by 6 bases and J by 4 bases, and 12 bases separated the two germline ends. This CDR3 contains 13 residues. This chain's CDR3 is CASSRRQSYGYTF. CDR3 sequence (DNA): TGTGCCAGCAGCCGACGACAGAGCTATGGCTACACCTTC.